The sample holds a few counts of the clone carrying this T cell receptor beta chain. These data are taken from a study of identical twins' blood T cells. The V gene's germline CDR1 is PRHDT and CDR2 FYEKMQ (reference sequence). The CDR3 extends over 17 amino acids. The V gene lost 4 bases and the J gene lost 4 bases, with 20 bases spanning the gap. A previously described protocol, modified, built RNA-based TCR cDNA libraries. TCRdb reprocessed the 5' RACE reads with MiXCR, giving one entry per CDR3 protein. Of 300,000 to 400,000 distinct CDR3 sequences in the sample, 28% were seen once. The V and J genes are TRBV13 and TRBJ1-5; D gene ambiguous. The clonotype was recovered from a woman aged 18 to 50 in good health. The sequenced sample was PBMCs. Here the CDR3 DNA reads TGTGCCAGCAGCTCTTCGGGGTACGAGGGAGGAAATCAGCCCCAGCATTTT. Encoded protein: CASSSSGYEGGNQPQHF. The full variable domain, completed using reference TRBV13 and TRBJ1-5, is AAGVIQSPRHLIKEKRETATLKCYPIPRHDTVYWYQQGPGQDPQFLISFYEKMQSDKGSIPDRFSAQQFSDYHSELNMSSLELGDSALYFCASSSSGYEGGNQPQHFGDGTRLSIL.